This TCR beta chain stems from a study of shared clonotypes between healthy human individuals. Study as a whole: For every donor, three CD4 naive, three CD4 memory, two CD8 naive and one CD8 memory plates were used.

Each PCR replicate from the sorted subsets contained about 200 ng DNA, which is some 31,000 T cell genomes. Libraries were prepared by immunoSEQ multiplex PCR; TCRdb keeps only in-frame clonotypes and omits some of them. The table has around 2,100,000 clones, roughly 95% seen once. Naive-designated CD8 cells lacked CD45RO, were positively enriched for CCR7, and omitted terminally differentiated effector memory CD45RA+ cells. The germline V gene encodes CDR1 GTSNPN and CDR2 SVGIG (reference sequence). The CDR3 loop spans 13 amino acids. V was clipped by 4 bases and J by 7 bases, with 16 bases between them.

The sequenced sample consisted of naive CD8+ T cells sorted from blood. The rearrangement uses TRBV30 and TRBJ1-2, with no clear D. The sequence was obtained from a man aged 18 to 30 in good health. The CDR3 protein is CAWTGAMMGGYTF. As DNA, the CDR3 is TGTGCCTGGACGGGAGCCATGATGGGTGGCTACACCTTC. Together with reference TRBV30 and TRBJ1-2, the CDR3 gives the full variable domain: SQTIHQWPATLVQPVGSPLSLECTVEGTSNPNLYWYRQAAGRGLQLLFYSVGIGQISSEVPQNLSASRPQDRQFILSSKKLLLSDSGFYLCAWTGAMMGGYTFGSGTRLTVV.